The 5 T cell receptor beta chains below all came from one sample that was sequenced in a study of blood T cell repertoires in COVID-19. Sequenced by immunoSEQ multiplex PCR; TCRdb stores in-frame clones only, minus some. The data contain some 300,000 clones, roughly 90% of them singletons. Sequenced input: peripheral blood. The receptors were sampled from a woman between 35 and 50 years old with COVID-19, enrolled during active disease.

CDR3 sequence: CASSVVGVGGLDGYTF. As DNA, the CDR3 is TGTGCCAGCAGCGTAGTAGGCGTCGGGGGGTTGGATGGCTACACCTTC. The rearrangement joins TRBV9 to TRBJ1-2; the D gene is possibly TRBD1 (5 bases). Looked up from germline, CDR1 is SGDLS and CDR2 is YYNGEE. The V gene lost 0 bases and the J gene lost 6 bases, with 18 bases spanning the gap. The CDR3 length is 16 residues.

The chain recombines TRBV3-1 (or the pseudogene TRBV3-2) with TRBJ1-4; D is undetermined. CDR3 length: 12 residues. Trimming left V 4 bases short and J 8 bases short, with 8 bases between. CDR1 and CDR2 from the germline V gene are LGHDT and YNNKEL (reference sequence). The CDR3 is CASSLLGEKLFF. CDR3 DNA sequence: TGTGCCAGCAGCCTCCTCGGGGAAAAACTGTTTTTT.

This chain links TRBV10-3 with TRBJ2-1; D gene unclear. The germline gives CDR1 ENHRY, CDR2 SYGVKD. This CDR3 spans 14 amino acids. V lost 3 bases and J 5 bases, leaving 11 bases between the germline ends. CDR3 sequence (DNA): TGTGCCATCAGTGATCTTCATCCAGACAATGAGCAGTTCTTC. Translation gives CAISDLHPDNEQFF.

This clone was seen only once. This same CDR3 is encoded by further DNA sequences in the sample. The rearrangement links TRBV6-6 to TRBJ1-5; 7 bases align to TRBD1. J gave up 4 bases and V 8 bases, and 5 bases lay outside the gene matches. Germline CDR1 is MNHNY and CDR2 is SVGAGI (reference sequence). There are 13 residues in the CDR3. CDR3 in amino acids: CASRDRVNQPQHF. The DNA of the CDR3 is TGTGCCAGCCGCGACAGGGTTAATCAGCCCCAGCATTTT.

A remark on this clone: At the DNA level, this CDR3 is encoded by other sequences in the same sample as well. The CDR3 nucleotides read TGTGCCAGTAGTATTAGAGGTAGCAATCAGCCCCAGCATTTT. This translates into CASSIRGSNQPQHF. The J gene is TRBJ1-5, the V gene TRBV19, with D unresolved. The germline V and J ends were trimmed by 3 bases and 0 bases, with 6 bases remaining between them. CDR3 length: 14 amino acids. Germline-derived CDR1 and CDR2 are LNHDA and SQIVND (reference sequence).